The 8 T cell receptor beta chains given below trace back to one sample, sequenced in a study of T-cell memory formation after mild COVID-19. TCRdb re-called the 5' RACE reads with MiXCR, one entry per CDR3 protein. The table records hundreds of thousands of distinct CDR3 sequences, about 16% of them present only once. The sample consisted of PBMCs or a T cell subset sorted from them (not recorded which). The receptors here all came from a man younger than 35 who had mild COVID-19 (a few samples of this study predate the infection). Cell type and time point are not known.

The chain combines TRBV7-9 with TRBJ2-1, with D hard to call. Germline V gene data show CDR1 as SEHNR and CDR2 as FQNEAQ (reference sequence). CDR3 length: 12 residues. V lost 5 bases and J 8 bases, leaving 10 bases between the germline ends. CDR3 in DNA: TGTGCCAGCAGCCACAGCGCAGATGAGCAGTTCTTC. Its protein is CASSHSADEQFF.

This clonotype has just a few counts. The chain links TRBV5-1 to TRBJ1-2; the match to TRBD1 covers 8 bases. Germline V gives CDR1 SGHRS, CDR2 YFSETQ. The CDR3 spans 13 residues. The ends lost 1 base at V and 8 bases at J; junction bases unmatched: 4. CDR3 sequence (DNA): TGCGCCAGCAGCTTGCAGGGGGCCGGCGGCTACACCTTC. Its translation: CASSLQGAGGYTF.

Only a few counts were recorded for this clonotype. The chain joins TRBV6-6 to TRBJ2-6; TRBD1 is a possible D gene (6 bases). The V end was cut by 6 bases, the J end by 0 bases, with 12 bases between. The CDR3 covers 16 residues. From germline, CDR1 is MNHNY and CDR2 SVGAGI (reference sequence). The CDR3 DNA sequence: TGTGCCAGCAGATCTCTAGGGGGCTCTGGGGCCAACGTCCTGACTTTC. It is translated as CASRSLGGSGANVLTF.

The V gene is TRBV7-9, the J gene TRBJ1-1; 7 bases are shared with TRBD1. The germline gives CDR1 SEHNR, CDR2 FQNEAQ (reference sequence). CDR3 size: 15 residues. V was pared by 5 bases and J by 4 bases, with 10 bases of the junction left unmatched. CDR3 nucleotides: TGTGCCAGCAGCGCCAGGGGGTCGTTCGGCACTGAAGCTTTCTTT. Translated, it gives CASSARGSFGTEAFF.

The CDR3 loop reads CATSDSGAGGNQPQHF. CDR3 coding DNA: TGTGCCACCAGTGACTCGGGCGCAGGGGGTAATCAGCCCCAGCATTTT. The rearrangement links TRBV24-1 to TRBJ1-5; 7 nucleotides match TRBD1. CDR3 size: 16 residues. The V gene's germline CDR1 is KGHDR and CDR2 SFDVKD. J was trimmed by 4 bases and V by 4 bases; bases with no gene match: 9.

This clonotype has at least ten counts. The chain uses TRBV4-1 and TRBJ2-4, with D uncertain. The V gene's germline CDR1 is MGHRA and CDR2 YSYEKL. Trimming stripped 0 bases from V and 0 bases from J, with 9 bases between. The CDR3 has 16 residues. CDR3 amino acids: CASSQEFPIAKNIQYF. CDR3 nucleotides: TGCGCCAGCAGCCAAGAATTTCCTATAGCCAAAAACATTCAGTACTTC.

The chain links TRBV5-4 to TRBJ1-2; TRBD1 agrees at 9 bases. V dropped 0 bases and J dropped 6; count of bases not matched to a gene: 3. CDR1 and CDR2 from the germline V gene are SGHNT and YYREEE (reference sequence). CDR3 length: 14 residues. CDR3 sequence reads: CASSLGGTGNGYTF. The DNA for the CDR3 is TGTGCCAGCAGCTTGGGAGGGACAGGGAATGGCTACACCTTC.

This sequence joins TRBV5-1 and TRBJ2-2; 7 nucleotides match TRBD1. The germline V gene has CDR1 SGHRS and CDR2 YFSETQ. The CDR3 consists of 16 residues. Trimming removed 1 base from V and 3 bases from J; junction bases left unmatched: 6. The CDR3 protein is CASSLMTGSDTGELFF. Written as DNA, the CDR3 is TGCGCCAGCAGCTTGATGACAGGGTCGGACACCGGGGAGCTGTTTTTT.